The 30 T cell receptor beta chains presented below share a single source sample, sequenced in a study of CD4 T cells in relation to SARS-CoV-2 and coronaviruses. Sequencing used immunoSEQ multiplex PCR; TCRdb keeps in-frame clones, though not all of them. The sample lists approximately 38,000 clones, roughly 88% occurring once. The sample consisted of memory CD4+ T cells from PBMCs. These receptors all stem from an adult with COVID-19.

The chain uses TRBV27 and TRBJ2-5; 12 nucleotides align to TRBD2. Germline values: CDR1 MNHEY, CDR2 SMNVEV (reference sequence). The CDR3 covers 16 residues. With 6 bases clipped from V and 2 bases from J, the junction kept 7 bases outside the gene matches. The DNA for the CDR3 is TGTGCCAGCAGCACCCAACTAGCGGGGGGACAAGAGACCCAGTACTTC. This gives the protein CASSTQLAGGQETQYF.

The V and J genes are TRBV28 and TRBJ2-7; D is ambiguous. This CDR3 has 12 amino acids. Per the germline V gene, CDR1 is MDHEN and CDR2 is SYDVKM. The V end lost 5 bases, the J end lost 2 bases, and 7 bases lay between the germline ends. This CDR3 reads CASSLLPYEQYF. In DNA form, the CDR3 reads TGTGCCAGCAGTCTCCTTCCCTACGAGCAGTACTTC.

V gene TRBV6-2 or TRBV6-3 combines with J gene TRBJ2-3; 7 bases map to TRBD2. The V segment lost 4 bases and the J segment 1 base; nucleotides outside the gene matches: 8. Germline CDR1 MNHEY, CDR2 SVGEGT. CDR3 length equals 16 residues. The CDR3 DNA is TGTGCCAGCAGTTGGCTCACTAGCGAACGCACAGATACGCAGTATTTT. It translates to CASSWLTSERTDTQYF.

The chain employs TRBV10-3 and TRBJ1-4; perhaps TRBD1 as D (6 bases). This CDR3 is 15 amino acids long. Between the trimmed V and J ends, which lost 6 bases and 3 bases, there was a span of 14 bases. Germline values: CDR1 ENHRY, CDR2 SYGVKD. As DNA, the CDR3 is TGTGCCATCAGCGGCCAGGGGCTCCCTAATGAAAAACTGTTTTTT. It yields the protein CAISGQGLPNEKLFF.

The gene calls are TRBV2 and TRBJ2-2; 9 nucleotides match TRBD1. Looked up from germline, CDR1 is SNHLY and CDR2 is FYNNEI. This CDR3 is 15 amino acids long. The junction had 7 bases not matched to a gene; V was cut back by 6 bases and J by 5 bases. CDR3 region: CASSRGQGRTGELFF. CDR3 DNA sequence: TGTGCCAGCAGCAGGGGACAGGGTCGGACCGGGGAGCTGTTTTTT.

The chain combines TRBV5-1 with TRBJ1-2, with D possibly TRBD1 on 5 matching bases. The CDR3 is 13 residues long. From germline, CDR1 is SGHRS and CDR2 YFSETQ. Trimming pared 4 bases from V and 5 bases from J, leaving 12 bases between. DNA for the CDR3: TGCGCCAGCAGCCCTGACAGACAATATGGCTACACCTTC. Translating gives CASSPDRQYGYTF. Looking up the rest from reference TRBV5-1 and TRBJ1-2 gives the full variable domain: KAGVTQTPRYLIKTRGQQVTLSCSPISGHRSVSWYQQTPGQGLQFLFEYFSETQRNKGNFPGRFSGRQFSNSRSEMNVSTLELGDSALYLCASSPDRQYGYTFGSGTRLTVV.

This clone has only a few counts. The chain has TRBV5-4 and TRBJ1-2, with 9 bases fitting TRBD1. The CDR3 has 13 residues. From germline, CDR1 is SGHNT and CDR2 YYREEE (reference sequence). V shed 4 bases and J 6 bases; nucleotides not matched to a gene: 4. DNA of the CDR3: TGTGCCAGCAGCCAGGGACAGGGCGATGGCTACACCTTC. Translated: CASSQGQGDGYTF. Filled out from reference TRBV5-4 and TRBJ1-2, the complete variable domain reads ETGVTQSPTHLIKTRGQQVTLRCSSQSGHNTVSWYQQALGQGPQFIFQYYREEENGRGNFPPRFSGLQFPNYSSELNVNALELDDSALYLCASSQGQGDGYTFGSGTRLTVV.

The rearrangement links TRBV18 to TRBJ2-2; no clear D gene. The V end lost 3 bases, the J end lost 3 bases, and 8 bases lay between the germline ends. The CDR3 length is 14 residues. Germline V gene lookup returns CDR1 KGHSH and CDR2 LQKENI. CDR3 amino acids: CASSPPTDTGELFF. The CDR3, as DNA: TGTGCCAGCTCACCCCCCACGGACACCGGGGAGCTGTTTTTT.

The J gene is TRBJ2-7, the V gene TRBV9, with TRBD2 matching 8 bases. CDR1 is SGDLS, CDR2 YYNGEE, per germline. V dropped 1 base and J dropped 2; count of bases not matched to a gene: 8. The CDR3 totals 16 residues. This CDR3 reads CASSVSGGGKTYEQYF. Written as DNA, the CDR3 is TGTGCCAGCAGCGTATCTGGCGGGGGGAAAACCTACGAGCAGTACTTC.

V is TRBV5-8 and J is TRBJ1-4; 7 bases agree with TRBD1. CDR3 length: 13 amino acids. The germline gives CDR1 SGHTS, CDR2 YDEGEE. V trimming: 4 bases; J trimming: 13 bases; junction bases outside the gene matches: 10. Here the CDR3 reads CASSATRQGRLFF. CDR3 nucleotides: TGTGCCAGCAGCGCTACCCGACAGGGACGACTGTTTTTT.

This chain links TRBV5-1 with TRBJ1-4; possibly TRBD1 for D (6 bases). Germline assignment: CDR1 SGHRS and CDR2 YFSETQ. The CDR3 totals 15 residues. Trimming pared 1 base from V and 5 bases from J, leaving 12 bases between. The CDR3 region is CASSLSRTENEKLFF. The CDR3 DNA reads TGCGCCAGCAGCTTGTCCAGGACAGAAAATGAAAAACTGTTTTTT.

This clone was counted once. The chain recombines TRBV2 with TRBJ2-2; D call uncertain. Germline CDR1 reads SNHLY; CDR2 reads FYNNEI. CDR3 length: 11 amino acids. Trimming left V 4 bases short and J 4 bases short, with 1 base between. The CDR3 DNA sequence: TGTGCCAGCAGTGCCACCGGGGAGCTGTTTTTT. This translates into CASSATGELFF.

The chain carries TRBV5-4 and TRBJ1-4, with TRBD1 identical over 9 bases. After removal of 4 bases from V and 4 bases from J, the junction contained 8 bases not matched to a gene. The CDR3 has 16 amino acids. Looked up from germline, CDR1 is SGHNT and CDR2 is YYREEE (reference sequence). CDR3 nucleotides: TGTGCCAGCAGCGTGGCGATGGACAGGGGTAATGAAAAACTGTTTTTT. Translating it yields CASSVAMDRGNEKLFF.

The chain combines TRBV5-1 with TRBJ1-4; D is possibly TRBD1 (6 bases). The germline CDR1 and CDR2 sequences are SGHRS and YFSETQ. There are 15 residues in the CDR3. Trimming stripped 2 bases from V and 8 bases from J, with 16 bases between. The CDR3 DNA is TGCGCCAGCAGCTTTAACACAGGGACGGGAGAAAAACTGTTTTTT. Encoded protein: CASSFNTGTGEKLFF.

This chain connects TRBV14 to TRBJ1-1; the match to TRBD1 covers 7 bases. V dropped 4 bases and J dropped 5; count of bases not matched to a gene: 7. The germline CDR1 and CDR2 sequences are SGHDN and FVKESK. The CDR3 runs 14 residues. In nucleotides, the CDR3 is TGTGCCAGCAGCCGATCAGGGGGAGGTACTGAAGCTTTCTTT. Its protein is CASSRSGGGTEAFF.

The chain carries TRBV5-1 and TRBJ2-5, with D perhaps matching TRBD2 (7 bases). The V end was cut by 10 bases, the J end by 0 bases, with 16 bases between. CDR3 length: 14 amino acids. The germline V gene encodes CDR1 SGHRS and CDR2 YFSETQ. CDR3 sequence reads: CADRRGPNQETQYF. DNA of the CDR3: TGCGCCGACAGGCGGGGGCCAAACCAAGAGACCCAGTACTTC.

This chain links TRBV15 with TRBJ2-2, with 10 positions matching TRBD2. The J segment lost 3 bases and the V segment lost 2 bases, leaving 6 bases of the junction unmatched. This CDR3 comprises 17 residues. CDR1 is LNHNV and CDR2 is YYDKDF in the germline V gene (reference sequence). CDR3 sequence (DNA): TGTGCCACCAGCAGAACGTTAGCGGGGGGAGACACCGGGGAGCTGTTTTTT. Encoded protein: CATSRTLAGGDTGELFF.

The gene calls are TRBV5-4 and TRBJ2-3, with TRBD2 identical over 14 bases. This CDR3 is 16 amino acids long. Germline lookup yields CDR1 SGHNT and CDR2 YYREEE (reference sequence). V was clipped by 0 bases and J by 6 bases; unmatched bases: 3. The DNA for the CDR3 is TGTGCCAGCAGCTTGGGTGGGACTAGCGGGGGCGATACGCAGTATTTT. This sequence encodes CASSLGGTSGGDTQYF.

The rearrangement uses TRBV6-6 and TRBJ1-1; D is uncertain. Germline V gene data show CDR1 as MNHNY and CDR2 as SVGAGI (reference sequence). V was clipped by 5 bases and J by 0 bases, with 19 bases between them. CDR3 length equals 17 residues. This chain's CDR3 is CASSPRSRPTMNTEAFF. The CDR3 DNA is TGTGCCAGCAGTCCCCGTAGCAGGCCCACGATGAACACTGAAGCTTTCTTT.

The genes are TRBV19 and TRBJ1-5; D possibly corresponds to TRBD1 (5 bases). Germline V gene lookup returns CDR1 LNHDA and CDR2 SQIVND (reference sequence). The V end was cut by 6 bases, the J end by 9 bases, with 15 bases between. The CDR3 sequence is 13 residues long. The CDR3 protein is CASRGVGIWPQHF. CDR3 DNA: TGTGCCAGTAGAGGGGTGGGGATCTGGCCCCAGCATTTT.

V and J are TRBV7-9 and TRBJ2-6; TRBD2 might be the D (5 bases). The ends were cut back, 3 bases at V and 4 bases at J, with 19 bases in the middle. The CDR3 is 18 amino acids. Germline assignment: CDR1 SEHNR and CDR2 FQNEAQ (reference sequence). DNA of the CDR3: TGTGCCAGCAGCTTTTCGGGAAGACGGGTCCAAGGGGCCAACGTCCTGACTTTC. It encodes CASSFSGRRVQGANVLTF. The full variable domain, rest sourced from reference TRBV7-9 and TRBJ2-6, is DTGVSQNPRHKITKRGQNVTFRCDPISEHNRLYWYRQTLGQGPEFLTYFQNEAQLEKSRLLSDRFSAERPKGSFSTLEIQRTEQGDSAMYLCASSFSGRRVQGANVLTFGAGSRLTVL.

This clone was seen only a few times. The chain combines TRBV7-9 with TRBJ1-2; 8 bases align to TRBD1. Losses at the gene ends were 3 bases for V and 5 bases for J; bases not matched to a gene: 11. From germline, CDR1 is SEHNR and CDR2 FQNEAQ (reference sequence). This CDR3 spans 16 amino acids. For the CDR3, the DNA is TGTGCCAGCAGCTTCGGACAGGGCGTTGTGGGATATGGCTACACCTTC. Encoded protein: CASSFGQGVVGYGYTF.

This chain joins TRBV3-1 (or the pseudogene TRBV3-2) and TRBJ1-3; 7 bases fit TRBD1. This CDR3 comprises 18 residues. After removal of 2 bases from V and 1 base from J, the junction contained 11 bases not matched to a gene. Germline V lookup: CDR1 LGHDT, CDR2 YNNKEL (reference sequence). CDR3 coding DNA: TGTGCCAGCAGCCAAAAACGCCCTGGACAGGCGTCTGGAAACACCATATATTTT. Translating it yields CASSQKRPGQASGNTIYF.

V and J are TRBV11-3 and TRBJ2-7; 8 nucleotides line up with TRBD2. Germline assignment: CDR1 SGHNT and CDR2 YENEEA. V lost 5 bases, J lost 12 bases, and 6 bases stayed unmatched. The CDR3 extends over 11 amino acids. CDR3 DNA: TGTGCCAGCAGCCTCGGGGGGGCCGGGTACTTC. Protein sequence: CASSLGGAGYF.

This clone was found once. CDR3 loop: CASSLGAGDRTDTQYF. CDR3 in DNA: TGTGCCAGCAGCTTGGGTGCGGGGGATCGCACAGATACGCAGTATTTT. The rearrangement uses TRBV5-4 and TRBJ2-3; 7 bases are a match to TRBD2. Trimming at V came to 0 bases and at J to 1 base, leaving 5 bases not matched to a gene. The CDR3 length is 16 residues. Germline V gene data show CDR1 as SGHNT and CDR2 as YYREEE (reference sequence).

The V and J genes are TRBV30 and TRBJ1-1, with 8 bases aligning to TRBD1. The germline V gene has CDR1 GTSNPN and CDR2 SVGIG (reference sequence). The V segment lost 3 bases and the J segment 8 bases; nucleotides outside the gene matches: 11. This CDR3 is built from 14 residues. CDR3 sequence: CAWRKTGVPPEAFF. The CDR3 DNA reads TGTGCCTGGAGAAAGACAGGGGTACCTCCCGAAGCTTTCTTT.

V is TRBV18 and J is TRBJ2-1; weak D call: TRBD2 (5 bases). The germline V gene has CDR1 KGHSH and CDR2 LQKENI. V dropped 0 bases and J dropped 8 bases, with 8 bases sitting between them. The CDR3 has 13 amino acids. This chain's CDR3 is CASSPPLADEQFF. CDR3 coding DNA: TGTGCCAGCTCACCACCCCTAGCTGATGAGCAGTTCTTC.

The J gene is TRBJ2-3, the V gene TRBV19, with 12 bases matching TRBD2. CDR1 and CDR2 (germline): LNHDA, SQIVND (reference sequence). The CDR3 has 16 amino acids. V lost 6 bases and J lost 0; bases outside the gene matches: 4. CDR3 region: CASSRLAGASTDTQYF. The CDR3 DNA reads as TGTGCCAGTAGCAGACTAGCGGGGGCTAGCACAGATACGCAGTATTTT.

V is TRBV7-6 and J is TRBJ2-1; 7 nucleotides align to TRBD1. Germline V gene sequence: CDR1 SGHVS, CDR2 FNYEAQ. This CDR3 has 17 amino acids. V lost 1 base to trimming and J lost 7 bases; unmatched junction nucleotides: 13. Here the CDR3 DNA reads TGTGCCAGCAGCTTAGTGGGTACAGCAGGGGGTTCAAATGAGCAGTTCTTC. This encodes CASSLVGTAGGSNEQFF.

The chain has TRBV11-2 and TRBJ2-5; D remains unclear. The germline V gene has CDR1 SGHAT and CDR2 FQNNGV. Trimming left V 5 bases short and J 4 bases short, with 8 bases between. The CDR3 is 12 amino acids. The CDR3 DNA reads as TGTGCCAGCAGCCTAACCTTAGAGACCCAGTACTTC. Translating it yields CASSLTLETQYF.